This passage covers 15 T cell receptor beta chains from one sample sequenced in a study of blood T cells in healthy people across ages. Primed by a sample-barcoded 5' primer and a J-beta primer mix, a second PCR proceeded for 7 to 11 cycles. TCRdb itself ran the 5' RACE reads through MiXCR, one entry per CDR3 protein. The table records approximately 690,000 distinct CDR3 sequences, around 54% of them present only once. Sequencing input: blood. These receptors came from a man aged 60 to 69 in good health.

The chain uses TRBV6-2 or TRBV6-3 and TRBJ2-1; 9 nucleotides align to TRBD2. The CDR3 covers 15 residues. The germline CDR1 and CDR2 sequences are MNHEY and SVGEGT. Trimming cost V 4 bases and J 4 bases; bases outside gene matches: 5. The CDR3 DNA reads as TGTGCCAGCAGTTCCGGACTAGCGCCTTACAATGAGCAGTTCTTC. Translation: CASSSGLAPYNEQFF.

The chain links TRBV4-1 to TRBJ1-5; 8 bases align to TRBD1. This CDR3 spans 16 amino acids. Germline CDR1 and CDR2: MGHRA and YSYEKL. V trimming: 1 base; J trimming: 2 bases; junction bases outside the gene matches: 4. The CDR3 DNA follows: TGCGCCAGCAGCCAAGGACAGGGGCGGGGCAATCAGCCCCAGCATTTT. It is translated as CASSQGQGRGNQPQHF.

The V gene is TRBV27, the J gene TRBJ2-7; possibly TRBD1 or TRBD2 for D (5 bases each). Trimming pared 5 bases from V and 1 base from J, leaving 15 bases between. There are 15 residues in the CDR3. CDR1 and CDR2 (germline): MNHEY, SMNVEV (reference sequence). The CDR3 protein is CASSPGAAHSYEQYF. For the CDR3, the DNA is TGTGCCAGCAGTCCCGGGGCAGCCCATTCCTACGAGCAGTACTTC.

The sample holds a few counts of this clonotype. This sequence joins TRBV4-2 and TRBJ2-3; TRBD1 aligns across 9 bases. V shed 7 bases and J 2 bases; nucleotides not matched to a gene: 10. There are 16 residues in the CDR3. Per germline, CDR1 LGHNA and CDR2 YNFKEQ. This CDR3 reads CASNPRQGDPTDTQYF. CDR3 bases: TGTGCCAGCAACCCGCGACAGGGGGACCCCACAGATACGCAGTATTTT.

The rearrangement uses TRBV10-3 and TRBJ1-1; 11 bases agree with TRBD1. This CDR3 has 14 amino acids. The germline gives CDR1 ENHRY, CDR2 SYGVKD. V shed 7 bases, J shed 9 bases, and the junction held 10 bases outside the gene matches. CDR3 in amino acids: CAINPGTGGRKAFF. The DNA for the CDR3 is TGTGCCATCAATCCCGGGACAGGGGGGAGGAAAGCTTTCTTT.

In nucleotides, the CDR3 is TGTGCCAGCAGCTTAGATTTCCGCGCCCAAGAGACCCAGTACTTC. It codes for CASSLDFRAQETQYF. This chain links TRBV11-2 with TRBJ2-5; no reliable D call. Trimming took 0 bases from V and 1 from J, leaving 9 bases between them. The CDR3 covers 15 residues. The germline gives CDR1 SGHAT, CDR2 FQNNGV.

The chain is built from TRBV9 and TRBJ2-7; D is perhaps TRBD2 (6 bases). The CDR3 runs 14 residues. Deletions cut 1 base from V and 1 base from J, with 9 bases between. The germline V gene encodes CDR1 SGDLS and CDR2 YYNGEE. The chain's CDR3 is CASSVLAQSYEQYF. The CDR3 bases are TGTGCCAGCAGCGTACTAGCGCAGTCCTACGAGCAGTACTTC.

This clonotype was found a few times. This chain links TRBV29-1 with TRBJ2-1; TRBD1 matches 9 bases. Germline V lookup: CDR1 SQVTM, CDR2 ANQGSEA. After removal of 5 bases from V and 6 bases from J, the junction contained 8 bases not matched to a gene. The CDR3 spans 14 residues. The CDR3 bases are TGCAGCGTTCCCATGGACAGGGGAGGCAATGAGCAGTTCTTC. This codes for CSVPMDRGGNEQFF.

The chain joins TRBV6-7 to TRBJ2-5; tentatively, D is TRBD1 (5 bases). TRBV6-7 is an ORF; its function is uncertain. The CDR3 spans 15 residues. V was cut by 5 bases and J by 1 base, with 14 bases left in between. The CDR3 DNA reads as TGTGCCAGCAGTCCCTCCGACAGAACCCAAGAGACCCAGTACTTC. This translates into CASSPSDRTQETQYF.

This clonotype showed up many times. The chain recombines TRBV28 with TRBJ1-2; no definite D call. Germline V gives CDR1 MDHEN, CDR2 SYDVKM. The CDR3 covers 14 residues. With 8 bases removed from V and 5 bases from J, the gap between germline ends came to 18 bases. CDR3 coding DNA: TGTGCCAGCTGCATCTCCCAGGTTACTTATGGCTACACCTTC. It encodes CASCISQVTYGYTF.

In this sample, this clonotype turned up a few times. This chain joins TRBV7-2 and TRBJ2-1; D might be TRBD1 or TRBD2, each matching 5 bases. Germline V lookup: CDR1 SGHTA, CDR2 FQGNSA. V was clipped by 0 bases and J by 5 bases, with 17 bases between them. CDR3 length equals 17 residues. The CDR3 region has the DNA TGTGCCAGCAGCTTAGCGGGCGGCTCAGGGAGACACAATGAGCAGTTCTTC. Encoded protein: CASSLAGGSGRHNEQFF.

This chain uses TRBV28 with TRBJ2-7; 8 nucleotides line up with TRBD2. The DNA matches TRBJ2-1 better at its end, which makes the J call doubtful. Germline lookup yields CDR1 MDHEN and CDR2 SYDVKM. The CDR3 spans 15 residues. CDR3 loop: CASSPLAGGGETQFF. CDR3 nucleotide sequence: TGTGCCAGCAGTCCCTTGGCGGGGGGAGGAGAGACCCAGTTCTTC.

V and J are TRBV20-1 and TRBJ2-5; D possibly corresponds to TRBD2 (6 bases). The better agreement between TRBJ2-7 and the DNA end casts doubt on the J call. Germline-derived CDR1 and CDR2 are DFQATT and SNEGSKA (reference sequence). This CDR3 comprises 15 residues. CDR3 region: CSASSWLEGTYEQYF. DNA for the CDR3: TGCAGTGCTAGCTCCTGGCTGGAGGGAACCTACGAGCAGTACTTC.

The chain couples TRBV9 to TRBJ2-5, with 9 bases fitting TRBD1. The germline gives CDR1 SGDLS, CDR2 YYNGEE. V trimming: 0 bases; J trimming: 5 bases; junction bases outside the gene matches: 5. CDR3 length: 15 amino acids. The CDR3 protein is CASSVGGTGMETQYF. CDR3 nucleotide sequence: TGTGCCAGCAGCGTAGGGGGGACAGGGATGGAGACCCAGTACTTC.

This clonotype was picked up one time. The chain employs TRBV5-1 and TRBJ2-1; tentatively, D is TRBD1 (6 bases). Trimming cost V 0 bases and J 8 bases, with 18 bases left between them. The germline V gene encodes CDR1 SGHRS and CDR2 YFSETQ. The CDR3 has 16 amino acids. The DNA for the CDR3 is TGCGCCAGCAGCTTGGGGACAGCAGTGCTACTCGATGAGCAGTTCTTC. This translates into CASSLGTAVLLDEQFF.